The 25 T cell receptor beta chains reported below all come from one sample, sequenced in a study of blood T cells in healthy people across ages. Then a second PCR, running about 6 to 12 cycles, was carried out with a sample-barcoded 5' primer and a J-beta primer mix. TCRdb used MiXCR to reprocess the 5' RACE reads, holding one entry per CDR3 protein. The sample records fewer than 2 million distinct CDR3 sequences, roughly 43% being singletons. The sample consisted of blood. The receptors come from a human donor in good health.

The chain recombines TRBV28 with TRBJ1-6, with unresolved D. This CDR3 region has 17 residues. Germline V gene lookup returns CDR1 MDHEN and CDR2 SYDVKM. Trimming took off 6 bases at V and 9 bases at J, with 24 bases between the two ends. The CDR3: CASSRPWDWEVASPLHF. CDR3 nucleotide sequence: TGTGCCAGCAGCCGCCCTTGGGATTGGGAGGTTGCTTCACCCCTCCACTTT.

This clonotype was picked up a small number of times. CDR3 nucleotides: TGTGCCAGCAGTTACGTCTCAGGTGCGGGGGGCTTGGGCAAAAACATTCAGTACTTC. Amino acids: CASSYVSGAGGLGKNIQYF. The chain couples TRBV6-2 or TRBV6-3 to TRBJ2-4, with 8 bases fitting TRBD2. The CDR3 is made up of 19 amino acids. Trimming at V came to 2 bases and at J to 3 bases, leaving 15 bases not matched to a gene. Germline values: CDR1 MNHEY, CDR2 SVGEGT.

This clonotype was recorded a few times. This chain connects TRBV6-6 to TRBJ2-1; D may correspond to TRBD1 or TRBD2 (5 bases each). The CDR3 loop spans 14 amino acids. Per the germline V gene, CDR1 is MNHNY and CDR2 is SVGAGI (reference sequence). V lost 6 bases and J 7 bases, leaving 16 bases between the germline ends. The CDR3: CASRLRDEQNEQFF. The CDR3 DNA reads TGTGCCAGCAGGCTACGGGACGAACAAAATGAGCAGTTCTTC.

This clonotype was recorded a few times. This sequence joins TRBV29-1 and TRBJ1-2; no firm D call. The CDR3 consists of 11 residues. Germline V lookup: CDR1 SQVTM, CDR2 ANQGSEA. The V gene lost 4 bases and the J gene lost 4 bases, with 7 bases spanning the gap. CDR3 loop: CSVAQSYGYTF. The CDR3 nucleotides read TGCAGCGTTGCACAGTCCTATGGCTACACCTTC.

This rearrangement joins TRBV19 to TRBJ2-4, with TRBD1 identical over 9 bases. With the DNA end fitting TRBJ2-7 better, the J assignment may be wrong. The V gene's germline CDR1 is LNHDA and CDR2 SQIVND (reference sequence). The CDR3 contains 16 residues. The CDR3 sequence is CASSKGTGSVFYEQYF. CDR3 sequence (DNA): TGTGCCAGTAGTAAAGGGACAGGGAGTGTTTTCTACGAGCAGTACTTC.

The CDR3 DNA reads TGTGCCACCAGTGATTTTAAGGAAACCGGGGAGCTGTTTTTT. As protein: CATSDFKETGELFF. This chain uses TRBV24-1 with TRBJ2-2; D not resolved. CDR1 KGHDR and CDR2 SFDVKD come from the germline V gene. The V gene lost 1 base and the J gene lost 5 bases, with 7 bases spanning the gap. The CDR3 runs to 14 residues.

This rearrangement joins TRBV7-2 to TRBJ1-5; D unclear. The V gene lost 2 bases and the J gene lost 1 base, with 9 bases spanning the gap. Germline CDR1 SGHTA, CDR2 FQGNSA. The CDR3 runs 15 residues. The CDR3 is CASSLIFLSNQPQHF. CDR3 DNA sequence: TGTGCCAGCAGCTTAATTTTCCTGAGCAATCAGCCCCAGCATTTT.

V gene TRBV24-1 combines with J gene TRBJ1-1, with TRBD1 identical over 8 bases. With 8 bases clipped from V and 1 base from J, the junction kept 5 bases outside the gene matches. The CDR3 sequence is 14 residues long. Germline CDR1 reads KGHDR; CDR2 reads SFDVKD. The DNA for the CDR3 is TGTGCCACCACCGGGACAGGAACGAACACTGAAGCTTTCTTT. Protein product: CATTGTGTNTEAFF.

For this clonotype: One end of the junction does not line up with germline, which may come from a read error. V gene TRBV7-2 combines with J gene TRBJ2-3; no definite D call. The germline V gene has CDR1 SGHTA and CDR2 FQGNSA. CDR3 size: 17 residues. The CDR3 bases are TGTGCCGGCAGCTTCGGACCGACTGGGTCTGGGACAGATACGCAGTATTTT. It is translated as CAGSFGPTGSGTDTQYF.

The chain employs TRBV30 and TRBJ1-2, with a tentative D call TRBD1 (6 bases). The V gene lost 5 bases and the J gene lost 4 bases, with 11 bases spanning the gap. The CDR3 contains 12 residues. The germline CDR1 and CDR2 sequences are GTSNPN and SVGIG (reference sequence). The CDR3 DNA follows: TGTGCCTGGGAAACAGGGTCCTATGGCTACACCTTC. Its protein product is CAWETGSYGYTF.

The gene calls are TRBV28 and TRBJ2-7; weak D call: TRBD1 (6 bases). The better agreement between TRBJ2-5 and the DNA end casts doubt on the J call. CDR3 length: 16 amino acids. CDR1 and CDR2 from the germline V gene are MDHEN and SYDVKM. In DNA form, the CDR3 reads TGTGCCAGCAGTCAATCCTCCTTAGGGGGTTTGGAGACCCAGTACTTC. It encodes CASSQSSLGGLETQYF.

The sample holds a few counts of this clonotype. CDR3 amino acids: CASTPIEASGANVLTF. The CDR3 DNA follows: TGTGCCAGCACCCCCATAGAGGCGTCGGGGGCCAACGTCCTGACTTTC. The chain combines TRBV7-8 with TRBJ2-6, with no clear D. CDR1 and CDR2 (germline): SGHVS, FQNEAQ. The CDR3 length is 16 residues. V was trimmed by 7 bases and J by 4 bases, leaving 17 bases between them. The full variable domain, rest sourced from reference TRBV7-8 and TRBJ2-6, is GAGVSQSPRYKVAKRGQDVALRCDPISGHVSLFWYQQALGQGPEFLTYFQNEAQLDKSGLPSDRFFAERPEGSVSTLKIQRTQQEDSAVYLCASTPIEASGANVLTFGAGSRLTVL.

V is TRBV7-8 and J is TRBJ1-5; 9 bases fit TRBD1. V lost 6 bases and J lost 6; bases outside the gene matches: 6. This CDR3 region has 14 residues. Germline V gene data show CDR1 as SGHVS and CDR2 as FQNEAQ. The CDR3: CASRDRGMSQPQHF. In DNA form, the CDR3 reads TGTGCCAGCAGAGACAGGGGGATGAGTCAGCCCCAGCATTTT. The full variable domain, in which reference TRBV7-8 and TRBJ1-5 provide the parts outside the CDR3, is GAGVSQSPRYKVAKRGQDVALRCDPISGHVSLFWYQQALGQGPEFLTYFQNEAQLDKSGLPSDRFFAERPEGSVSTLKIQRTQQEDSAVYLCASRDRGMSQPQHFGDGTRLSIL.

This clonotype was counted a few times. The V gene is TRBV7-2, the J gene TRBJ1-5; D unresolved. This CDR3 comprises 15 residues. Germline V CDR1 and CDR2: SGHTA, FQGNSA. V gave up 4 bases and J gave up 0 bases, with 10 bases separating them. This chain's CDR3 is CASSSGPDSNQPQHF. CDR3 bases: TGTGCCAGCAGCTCTGGCCCAGATAGCAATCAGCCCCAGCATTTT.

Regarding this clonotype: Germline and junction disagree at one end, which may indicate a read error. This sequence joins TRBV20-1 and TRBJ2-7, with D perhaps TRBD1 (6 bases). Germline CDR1 DFQATT, CDR2 SNEGSKA (reference sequence). The CDR3 is 13 residues long. CDR3 bases: TGCAGCCCTGTCCGGGACACGTCCTACGAGCAGGACTTC. This translates into CSPVRDTSYEQDF.

J is TRBJ2-3 and V is TRBV13; TRBD2 matches at 8 bases. Per the germline V gene, CDR1 is PRHDT and CDR2 is FYEKMQ (reference sequence). The CDR3 sequence is 16 residues long. V gave up 0 bases and J gave up 3 bases; unmatched junction bases: 5. The CDR3 DNA reads as TGTGCCAGCAGCTTAGGCCTGTCTAGCGGGACAGATACGCAGTATTTT. It yields the protein CASSLGLSSGTDTQYF. The full variable domain, completed using reference TRBV13 and TRBJ2-3, is AAGVIQSPRHLIKEKRETATLKCYPIPRHDTVYWYQQGPGQDPQFLISFYEKMQSDKGSIPDRFSAQQFSDYHSELNMSSLELGDSALYFCASSLGLSSGTDTQYFGPGTRLTVL.

The chain uses TRBV27 and TRBJ1-5; 7 nucleotides agree with TRBD1. Germline-derived CDR1 and CDR2 are MNHEY and SMNVEV (reference sequence). The V and J ends lost 3 bases and 6 bases, in that order; junction bases with no gene match: 11. The CDR3 spans 16 residues. CDR3 residues: CASSLLSQGVSQPQHF. The CDR3 DNA reads TGTGCCAGCAGTTTGCTTTCGCAGGGGGTCAGTCAGCCCCAGCATTTT.

A few counts support this clonotype. The chain carries TRBV4-3 and TRBJ2-7; 7 bases agree with TRBD2. The trim removed 0 bases at V and 4 bases at J, leaving 6 bases unmatched. The CDR3 contains 15 residues. Germline V CDR1 and CDR2: LGHNA, YSLEER. The CDR3 DNA is TGCGCCAGCAGCCAAGATAGGAGCGGGGAGTACGAGCAGTACTTC. Encoded protein: CASSQDRSGEYEQYF.

This clonotype was found many times. This rearrangement joins TRBV29-1 to TRBJ2-1; 15 nucleotides line up with TRBD2. The V gene end was trimmed by 3 bases and the J gene end by 1 base; junction bases not matched to a gene: 1. Germline CDR1 SQVTM, CDR2 ANQGSEA. CDR3 length equals 16 residues. The CDR3 coding sequence is TGCAGCGTTGAGGGACTAGCGGGGGGTTCCTACAATGAGCAGTTCTTC. Amino acids: CSVEGLAGGSYNEQFF.

The chain combines TRBV6-5 with TRBJ1-1; 8 bases agree with TRBD1. V lost 9 bases, J lost 3 bases, and 9 bases stayed unmatched. CDR1 and CDR2 (germline): MNHEY, SVGAGI. There are 14 residues in the CDR3. The CDR3 protein is CASMAGGPDTEAFF. For the CDR3, the DNA is TGTGCCAGTATGGCAGGGGGCCCGGACACTGAAGCTTTCTTT.

This clonotype was seen only a few times. J is TRBJ2-5 and V is TRBV24-1; 8 nucleotides line up with TRBD1. Germline CDR1 and CDR2: KGHDR and SFDVKD. V dropped 3 bases and J dropped 5; count of bases not matched to a gene: 7. This CDR3 has 15 amino acids. The CDR3 here is CATSDPQGAGETQYF. The CDR3 coding sequence is TGTGCCACCAGTGATCCCCAGGGGGCAGGGGAGACCCAGTACTTC.

This chain connects TRBV30 to TRBJ2-5, with 11 bases that match TRBD2. V shed 8 bases, J shed 5 bases, and the junction held 4 bases outside the gene matches. CDR1 GTSNPN and CDR2 SVGIG come from the germline V gene (reference sequence). The CDR3 length is 12 residues. CDR3 loop: CAGTSGRETQYF. As DNA, the CDR3 is TGTGCCGGGACTAGCGGACGGGAGACCCAGTACTTC.

This sequence joins TRBV10-3 and TRBJ2-1; D is unclear. Germline lookup yields CDR1 ENHRY and CDR2 SYGVKD. This CDR3 contains 13 residues. V was cut by 6 bases and J by 8 bases, with 14 bases left in between. The CDR3 DNA reads as TGTGCCATCAGCGTGGGCCTCCTTGATGAGCAGTTCTTC. This gives the protein CAISVGLLDEQFF.

This clonotype was found many times. Germline is not matched at one junction end, which may reflect a read error. V and J are TRBV5-1 and TRBJ1-1, with D maybe TRBD1 (5 bases). The CDR3 length is 14 residues. CDR1 is SGHRS and CDR2 is YFSETQ in the germline V gene. In DNA, the CDR3 is TGTGCCAGCAGTTTATGGGGGGAGAACACTGAAGCTTTCTTT. This codes for CASSLWGENTEAFF.

Comment on this clonotype: The junction differs from germline at one of its ends, possibly a read error. This chain links TRBV7-9 with TRBJ2-1, with D unresolved. The germline gives CDR1 SEHNR, CDR2 FQNEAQ (reference sequence). The CDR3 contains 15 residues. The CDR3 is CASSPPGTSYNELFF. CDR3 DNA: TGTGCCAGCAGTCCTCCGGGCACCTCCTACAATGAGCTGTTCTTC. The full variable domain, rest sourced from reference TRBV7-9 and TRBJ2-1, is DTGVSQNPRHKITKRGQNVTFRCDPISEHNRLYWYRQTLGQGPEFLTYFQNEAQLEKSRLLSDRFSAERPKGSFSTLEIQRTEQGDSAMYLCASSPPGTSYNELFFGPGTRLTVL.